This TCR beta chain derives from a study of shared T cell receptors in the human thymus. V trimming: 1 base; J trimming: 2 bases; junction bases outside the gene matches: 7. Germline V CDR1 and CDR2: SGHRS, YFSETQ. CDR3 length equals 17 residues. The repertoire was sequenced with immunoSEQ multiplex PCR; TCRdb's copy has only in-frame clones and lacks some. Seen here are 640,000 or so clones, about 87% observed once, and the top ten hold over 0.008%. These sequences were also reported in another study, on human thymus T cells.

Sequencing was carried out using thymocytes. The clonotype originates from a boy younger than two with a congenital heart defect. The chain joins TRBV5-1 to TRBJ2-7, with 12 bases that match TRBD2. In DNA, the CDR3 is TGCGCCAGCAGCTTGAGCCTAGCGGGGGGGGACCCCTACGAGCAGTACTTC. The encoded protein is CASSLSLAGGDPYEQYF.